The present T cell receptor (beta chain) was sequenced within a study of T cell changes during pregnancy in multiple sclerosis. TCRdb's table, derived via immunoSEQ multiplex PCR, lists solely in-frame clones and lacks some. The repertoire consists of about 120,000 clones, with approximately 94% occurring once and the leading ten covering roughly 6%. The CDR3 contains 14 residues. Per germline, CDR1 MNHEY and CDR2 SMNVEV (reference sequence). V was clipped by 2 bases and J by 2 bases, with 8 bases between them. This clone was recorded only once. This rearrangement joins TRBV27 to TRBJ2-3; TRBD2 might be the D (5 bases). This receptor was taken from a female donor with multiple sclerosis, enrolled in a pregnancy study. The sequenced sample was peripheral blood, obtained before pregnancy. As DNA, the CDR3 is TGTGCCAGCAGTTTAACTAGGTACACAGATACGCAGTATTTT. Protein product: CASSLTRYTDTQYF.